Given below is one TCR beta chain in context. Germline V gene data show CDR1 as LGHNA and CDR2 as YNFKEQ. This CDR3 is built from 16 residues. The germline V and J ends were trimmed by 1 base and 2 bases, with 12 bases remaining between them. The record originates from a study of T cell responses to AZD1222 COVID-19 vaccine. TCRdb's copy holds only in-frame clones and misses some; the assay was immunoSEQ multiplex PCR. Among roughly 120,000 clones listed, about 89% were seen once. The sample consisted of peripheral blood, taken 28 days after the second AZD1222 dose. The TCR sequence derives from an adult who received the AZD1222 COVID-19 vaccine. The rearrangement joins TRBV4-2 to TRBJ2-1, with D possibly TRBD2 on 5 matching bases. Here the CDR3 reads CASSQGAGSPYNEQFF. The DNA for the CDR3 is TGTGCCAGCAGCCAAGGGGCTGGGAGTCCCTACAATGAGCAGTTCTTC.